This T cell receptor beta chain derives from a study of shared clonotypes between healthy human individuals (dated by TCRdb to 2020 to 2022). Concerning the study at large: The cohort included three men and a couple of women between 18 and 49 years of age. Blood TCR repertoires of a handful of healthy adults were deeply sequenced to estimate repertoire size and the extent of clonotype sharing between individuals. Different laboratories and diverse techniques were used to prepare libraries and sequence TCR repertoires, to increase sequencing depth and limit assay-specific biases. Each donor's leukapheresis produced roughly between about 0.8 and 10 billion PBMCs. For each donor, CD4 naive and CD4 memory were each run on three plates, CD8 naive on two plates, and CD8 memory on one plate.

The germline ends are 7 bases apart after V is trimmed by 3 bases and J by 5 bases. The CDR3 numbers 12 residues from cysteine through phenylalanine. The CDR3 DNA has 36 bases and is translated from base 1. CDR1 is given as SGDLS and CDR2 as YYNGEE, both from the germline V gene. TCR CDR3 regions were amplified from genomic DNA by multiplex PCR using the deep immunoSEQ assay. Extracted genomic DNA from each cell subset was spread evenly across all wells of several immunoSEQ 96-well plates, with each plate serving as a replicate. For sorted subsets, about 200 ng genomic DNA, equal to 25,000 to 35,000 T cell genomes, was loaded into each replicate PCR. The purified libraries were quantified using a Qubit 3.0 fluorometer, sized with a Bioanalyzer 2100, and then quantified again using the KAPA Library Quantification kit. Every immunoSEQ 96-well plate was sequenced on a dedicated single-read 150-cycle Illumina NextSeq 550 flow cell. On the study's bioinformatics: Because the immunoSEQ output included only junctional sequences and no quality scores, the filtering could not be the same as the filtering used for full-length reads. To assign V/J genes and CDR3, sequences were annotated against IMGT germline references using PyIR, a Python wrapper for IgBLAST v1.9. Reads with weak V/J assignments (E-value above 1e-6), missing CDR3, stop codons, out-of-frame junctions, or ambiguous translated residues were removed. A V3J clonotype was defined by an identical inferred V gene, J gene, and CDR3 amino acid sequence. Percentage overlap between repertoires was computed as shared unique clonotypes divided by the size of the smaller repertoire. RTK rarefaction, the Chao1 estimator, and Recon v2.1 estimates of unobserved clonotypes were used to assess repertoire richness. OLGA was used to compute generation probabilities for all TCRbeta clonotypes that the gDNA method yielded from a handful of donors. TCRdb took over this immuneACCESS table, retaining in-frame rearrangements with V and J assigned. Such tables are incomplete; in checked studies, under half of the missing clones stem from an unresolved V gene, and the remainder is unexplained. Clone size and V and J calls were adopted from that table, with D and trimming inferred from the DNA. Within this sample are some 2.1 million clones, with around 95% of them counted one time only. The ten most abundant clones make up under 0.15% of the sample.

A remark on this clone: Its antigen is still unknown. Base-call qualities are not available, and no considerably larger clone is one nucleotide away.

The donors were healthy, HIV-negative adults with no recently reported acute infections or vaccinations. Every donor was a Caucasian adult living in Nashville, Tennessee, USA. CD4+ T cells were enriched by magnetic negative selection; naive cells were then positively selected on CD45RA, and the negative fraction formed the memory subset. Blood was obtained by leukapheresis, after which PBMCs were separated by Ficoll-Histopaque density gradient centrifugation and cryopreserved in liquid nitrogen vapor phase. Purity and quantity of every magnetically sorted T cell population were checked by analytical flow cytometry. Each sorted fraction had its genomic DNA isolated and then quantified by UV absorbance on a Nanodrop 2000c. The study at large found these results: Naive subsets generally had larger estimated clonotype richness than memory subsets. Even with the large sequencing depth, rarefaction of the sorted-subset datasets indicated that sequencing was incomplete. Compared with non-shared clonotypes, clonotypes shared by all four sorted-subset donors had higher generation probabilities. Because the study included only a small number of donors, the genetic and exposure-history diversity represented was limited. Sharing across a few donors was observed for approximately 5% of naive CD4, over 3% of naive CD8, around 2.5% of memory CD4, and roughly 0.43% of memory CD8 clonotypes. Pairwise subsampling led to the expectation that sequencing depth would affect the degree of clonotype sharing among donors. Only blood was sampled, and tissue TCR repertoires likely differ from those in blood.

This TCR came from a young man in good health. The chain uses TRBV9 and TRBJ2-3; 5 matching bases give a weak D call of TRBD2. Sequencing was carried out using naive CD4+ T cells sorted from blood. The sample's cell subset or site label is to be understood as: CD45RA+ positively selected. The DNA sequence is as follows: TGTGCCAGCAGCGGAGCGGAAGATACGCAGTATTTT. Translated, it gives CASSGAEDTQYF.